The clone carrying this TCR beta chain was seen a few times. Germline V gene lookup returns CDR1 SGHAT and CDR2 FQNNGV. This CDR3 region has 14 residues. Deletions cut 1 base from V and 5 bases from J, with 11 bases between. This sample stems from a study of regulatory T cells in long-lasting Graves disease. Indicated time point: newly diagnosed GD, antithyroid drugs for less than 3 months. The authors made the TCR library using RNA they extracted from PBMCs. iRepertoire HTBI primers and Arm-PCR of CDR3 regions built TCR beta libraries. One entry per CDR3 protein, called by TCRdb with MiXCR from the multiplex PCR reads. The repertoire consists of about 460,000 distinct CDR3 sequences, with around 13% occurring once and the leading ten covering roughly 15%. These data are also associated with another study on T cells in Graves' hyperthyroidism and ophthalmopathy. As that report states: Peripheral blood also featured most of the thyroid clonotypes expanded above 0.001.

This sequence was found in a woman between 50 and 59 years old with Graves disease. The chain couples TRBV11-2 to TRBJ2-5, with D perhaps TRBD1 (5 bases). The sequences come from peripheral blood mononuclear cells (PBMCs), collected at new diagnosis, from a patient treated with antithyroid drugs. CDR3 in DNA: TGTGCCAGCAGCTTAGGCAGGGTGGTCGAGACCCAGTACTTC. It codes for CASSLGRVVETQYF. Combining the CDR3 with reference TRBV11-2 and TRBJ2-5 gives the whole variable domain EAGVAQSPRYKIIEKRQSVAFWCNPISGHATLYWYQQILGQGPKLLIQFQNNGVVDDSQLPKDRFSAERLKGVDSTLKIQPAKLEDSAVYLCASSLGRVVETQYFGPGTRLLVL.